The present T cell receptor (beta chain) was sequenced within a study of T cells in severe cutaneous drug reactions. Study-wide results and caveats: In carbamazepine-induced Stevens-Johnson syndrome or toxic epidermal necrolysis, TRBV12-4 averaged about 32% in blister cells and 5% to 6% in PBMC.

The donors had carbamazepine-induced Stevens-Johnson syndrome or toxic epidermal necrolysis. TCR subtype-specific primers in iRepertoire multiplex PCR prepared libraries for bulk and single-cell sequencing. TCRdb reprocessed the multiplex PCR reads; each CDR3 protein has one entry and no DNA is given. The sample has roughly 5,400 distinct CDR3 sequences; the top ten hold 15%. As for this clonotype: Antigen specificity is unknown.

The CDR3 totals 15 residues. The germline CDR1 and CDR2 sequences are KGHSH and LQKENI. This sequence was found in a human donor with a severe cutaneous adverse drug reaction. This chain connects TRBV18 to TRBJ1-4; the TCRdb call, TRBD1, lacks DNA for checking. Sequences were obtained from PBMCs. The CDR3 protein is CASSPVNRVNEKLFF.